This T cell receptor (beta chain) was captured by sequencing in a study of CD8 T cells in Susac syndrome. RNA totalling roughly 0.45 to 1 ug underwent reverse transcription with random hexamers. Amplification of TCR beta CDR3 across 54 Vbeta and 13 Jbeta was performed with immunoSEQ multiplex PCR. MiXCR was run by TCRdb on the immunoSEQ multiplex PCR reads, yielding one entry per CDR3 protein. The sample lists about 180,000 distinct CDR3 sequences; around 94% were seen once. Germline lookup yields CDR1 MNHEY and CDR2 SVGEGT. The CDR3 totals 13 residues. V dropped 2 bases and J dropped 3 bases, with 7 bases sitting between them.

The receptor's source is a human donor with Susac syndrome. The J gene is TRBJ1-2, the V gene TRBV6-2 or TRBV6-3; unclear D gene. Input material: CD4+ T cells from PBMCs. CDR3: CASSYGRYYGYTF. The CDR3 region has the DNA TGTGCCAGCAGTTACGGGAGGTACTATGGCTACACCTTC.